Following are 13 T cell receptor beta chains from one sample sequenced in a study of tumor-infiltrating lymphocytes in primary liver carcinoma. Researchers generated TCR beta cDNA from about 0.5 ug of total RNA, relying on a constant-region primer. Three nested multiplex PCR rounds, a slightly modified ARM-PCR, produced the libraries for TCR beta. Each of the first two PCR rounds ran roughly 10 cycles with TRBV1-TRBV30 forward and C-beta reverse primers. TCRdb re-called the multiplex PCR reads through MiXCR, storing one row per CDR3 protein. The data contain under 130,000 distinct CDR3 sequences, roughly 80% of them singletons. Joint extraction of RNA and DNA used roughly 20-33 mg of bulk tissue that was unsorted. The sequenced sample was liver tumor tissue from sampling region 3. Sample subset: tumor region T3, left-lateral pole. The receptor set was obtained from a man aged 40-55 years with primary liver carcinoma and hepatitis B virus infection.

The CDR3 bases are TGTGCCAGCAGCCGATACGACCATCCCGGGGAGCTGTTTTTT. Its protein product is CASSRYDHPGELFF. J is TRBJ2-2 and V is TRBV7-2; no clear D gene. Germline V CDR1 and CDR2: SGHTA, FQGNSA. V lost 5 bases, J lost 6 bases, and 13 bases lay in between. The CDR3 extends over 14 amino acids. Supplemented by reference TRBV7-2 and TRBJ2-2, the full variable domain reads GAGVSQSPSNKVTEKGKDVELRCDPISGHTALYWYRQSLGQGLEFLIYFQGNSAPDKSGLPSDRFSAERTGGSVSTLTIQRTQQEDSAVYLCASSRYDHPGELFFGEGSRLTVL.

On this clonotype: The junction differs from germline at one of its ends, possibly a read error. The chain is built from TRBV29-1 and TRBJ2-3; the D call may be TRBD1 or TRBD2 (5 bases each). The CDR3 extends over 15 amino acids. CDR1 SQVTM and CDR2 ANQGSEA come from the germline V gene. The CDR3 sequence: CGVEDGAGISDTQYF. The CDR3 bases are TGCGGCGTTGAGGACGGGGCCGGCATCTCAGATACGCAGTATTTT.

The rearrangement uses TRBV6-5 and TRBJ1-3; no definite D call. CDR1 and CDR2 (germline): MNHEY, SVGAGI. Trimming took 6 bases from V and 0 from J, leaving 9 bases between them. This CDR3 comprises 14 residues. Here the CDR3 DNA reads TGTGCCAGCAGGCCCAAGGCCTCTGGAAACACCATATATTTT. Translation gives CASRPKASGNTIYF.

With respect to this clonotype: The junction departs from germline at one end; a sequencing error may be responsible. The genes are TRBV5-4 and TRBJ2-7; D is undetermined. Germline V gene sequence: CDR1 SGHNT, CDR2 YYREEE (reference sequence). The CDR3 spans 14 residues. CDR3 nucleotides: TGTGCCAGCAGCTCAAGGAACTTCCCCTACGAACAGTACTTC. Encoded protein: CASSSRNFPYEQYF.

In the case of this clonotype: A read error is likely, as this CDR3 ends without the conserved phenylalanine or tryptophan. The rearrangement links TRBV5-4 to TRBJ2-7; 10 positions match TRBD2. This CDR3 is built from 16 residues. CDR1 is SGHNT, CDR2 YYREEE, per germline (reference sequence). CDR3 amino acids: CARSLEPSGSSYEQYY. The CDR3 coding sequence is TGTGCCAGAAGCTTGGAGCCTAGCGGGAGCTCCTACGAGCAGTACTAC.

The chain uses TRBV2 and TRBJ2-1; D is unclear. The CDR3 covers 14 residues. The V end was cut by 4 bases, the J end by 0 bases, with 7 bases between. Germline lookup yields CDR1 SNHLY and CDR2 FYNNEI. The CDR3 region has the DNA TGTGCCAGCAGTGGATTAGCCTCCTACAATGAGCAGTTCTTC. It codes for CASSGLASYNEQFF.

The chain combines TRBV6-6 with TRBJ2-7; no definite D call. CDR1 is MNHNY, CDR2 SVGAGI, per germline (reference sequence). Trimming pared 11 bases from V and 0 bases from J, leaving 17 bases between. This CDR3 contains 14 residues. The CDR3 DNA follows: TGTGCCTGCAATTTCCCGGACCGCTCCTACGAGCAGTACTTC. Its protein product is CACNFPDRSYEQYF.

CDR3 protein: CASSHDRVGKETQYF. In DNA form, the CDR3 reads TGCGCCAGCAGTCACGACAGGGTTGGCAAAGAGACCCAGTACTTC. The chain uses TRBV5-1 and TRBJ2-5; 7 positions agree with TRBD1. The trim removed 5 bases at V and 3 bases at J, leaving 10 bases unmatched. The germline gives CDR1 SGHRS, CDR2 YFSETQ. The CDR3 extends over 15 amino acids.

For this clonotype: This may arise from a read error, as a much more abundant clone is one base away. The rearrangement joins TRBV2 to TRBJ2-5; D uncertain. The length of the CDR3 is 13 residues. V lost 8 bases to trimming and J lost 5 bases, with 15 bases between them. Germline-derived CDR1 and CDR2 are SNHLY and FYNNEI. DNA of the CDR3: TGTGCCAGCTGGGCGGATGTGGGGGAGACCCAGTACTTC. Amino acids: CASWADVGETQYF.

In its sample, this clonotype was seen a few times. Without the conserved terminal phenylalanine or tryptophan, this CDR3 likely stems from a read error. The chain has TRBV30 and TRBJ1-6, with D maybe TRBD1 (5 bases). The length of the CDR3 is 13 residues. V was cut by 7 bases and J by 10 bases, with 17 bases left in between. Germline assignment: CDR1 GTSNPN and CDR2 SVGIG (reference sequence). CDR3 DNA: TGTGCCTTGAGCGCGCGGGGGGTGTCACCCCTCCACGTT. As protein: CALSARGVSPLHV.

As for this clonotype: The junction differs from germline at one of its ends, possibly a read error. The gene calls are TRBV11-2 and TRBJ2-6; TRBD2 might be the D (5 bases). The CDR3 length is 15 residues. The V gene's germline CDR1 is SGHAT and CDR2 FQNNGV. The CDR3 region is CATQRPRPEANVLAF. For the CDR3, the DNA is TGTGCCACCCAGCGGCCGCGCCCTGAGGCCAACGTCCTGGCTTTC.

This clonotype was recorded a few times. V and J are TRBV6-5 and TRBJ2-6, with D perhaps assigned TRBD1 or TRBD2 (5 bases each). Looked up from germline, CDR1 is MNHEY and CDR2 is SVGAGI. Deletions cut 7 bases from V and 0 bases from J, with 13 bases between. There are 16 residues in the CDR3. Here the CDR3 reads CASMFWGNSGANVLTF. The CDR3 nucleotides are TGTGCCAGCATGTTTTGGGGGAACTCTGGGGCCAACGTCCTGACTTTC.

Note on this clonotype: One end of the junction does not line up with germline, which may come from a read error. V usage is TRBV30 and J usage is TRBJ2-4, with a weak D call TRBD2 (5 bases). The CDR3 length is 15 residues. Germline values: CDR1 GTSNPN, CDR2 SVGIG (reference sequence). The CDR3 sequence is CAWSEGRLGKNIRYF. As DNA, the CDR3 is TGTGCCTGGAGCGAGGGAAGGCTTGGCAAAAACATTCGGTACTTC.